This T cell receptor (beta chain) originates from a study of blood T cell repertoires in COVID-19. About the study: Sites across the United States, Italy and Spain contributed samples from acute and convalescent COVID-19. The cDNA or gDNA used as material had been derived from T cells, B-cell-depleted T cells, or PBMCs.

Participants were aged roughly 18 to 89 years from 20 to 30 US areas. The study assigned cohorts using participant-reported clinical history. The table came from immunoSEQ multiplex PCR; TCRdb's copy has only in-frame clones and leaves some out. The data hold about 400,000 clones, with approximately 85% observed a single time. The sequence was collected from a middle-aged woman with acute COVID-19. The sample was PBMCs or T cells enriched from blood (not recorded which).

Here the CDR3 DNA reads TGTGCCAGCGCCGGGACAGATAGCAATCAGCCCCAGCATTTT. Amino acid sequence: CASAGTDSNQPQHF. The chain carries TRBV25-1 and TRBJ1-5, with 7 nucleotides matching TRBD1. The CDR3 is 14 residues long. Losses at the gene ends were 8 bases for V and 0 bases for J; bases not matched to a gene: 4. CDR1 and CDR2 (germline): MGHDK, SYGVNS. The complete variable domain, with remaining parts taken from reference TRBV25-1 and TRBJ1-5, reads EADIYQTPRYLVIGTGKKITLECSQTMGHDKMYWYQQDPGMELHLIHYSYGVNSTEKGDLSSESTVSRIRTEHFPLTLESARPSHTSQYLCASAGTDSNQPQHFGDGTRLSIL.